Sequencing of this T cell receptor beta chain was carried out in a study of T-cell memory formation after mild COVID-19. Overall study: Largely, TCR clusters stayed within a single donor.

It was 5'RACE with constant-segment primers that produced the TCR alpha and TCR beta cDNA libraries, which carried sample barcodes and UMIs. Each CDR3 protein is one row after TCRdb ran MiXCR on the 5' RACE reads. The data contain around 340,000 distinct CDR3 sequences, 15% to 20% of them singletons. Concerning this clonotype: Its antigen is still unknown.

The study, taken as a whole, reports: Contracting CD4+ clones lay largely in CM and EM, with CD8+ ones residing in EMRA. There were some responding clones in pre-infection memory, which suggested that cross-reactive memory had joined.

The CDR3 totals 14 residues. J lost 2 bases, V lost 1 base, and 5 bases had no gene match. Germline CDR1 and CDR2: SQVTM and ANQGSEA. The chain carries TRBV29-1 and TRBJ2-7; 7 nucleotides match TRBD1. This receptor was taken from a man in his late teens or twenties who had mild COVID-19 (a few samples of this study predate the infection). Cell type and time point are not known. Sequences were obtained from PBMCs or a T cell subset sorted from them (not recorded which). For the CDR3, the DNA is TGCAGCGTTGAAGGGGGGCAGGGGGCCTACGAGCAGTACTTC. Protein sequence: CSVEGGQGAYEQYF.